Included here is one T cell receptor (beta chain) sequence, with context. The junction had 8 bases not matched to a gene; V was cut back by 3 bases and J by 3 bases. Germline-derived CDR1 and CDR2 are MGHRA and YSYEKL. The CDR3 contains 15 residues. These data belong to a study of T-cell memory formation after mild COVID-19. In the study overall: TCR clusters were largely donor specific.

Each CDR3 protein gets one entry after TCRdb re-called the 5' RACE reads with MiXCR. Counted here are about 290,000 distinct CDR3 sequences, 15% occurring once; the ten biggest clones make up around 23%. The sample comprised PBMCs or a T cell subset sorted from them (not recorded which). The V gene is TRBV4-1, the J gene TRBJ2-7, with 7 nucleotides matching TRBD1. The clonotype was recovered from a man between 18 and 29 years old who had mild COVID-19 (a few samples of this study predate the infection). Cell type and time point are not known. CDR3 sequence reads: CASSQASTGNYEQYV. The CDR3 DNA is TGCGCCAGCAGCCAGGCCTCGACAGGGAACTACGAGCAGTACGTC.